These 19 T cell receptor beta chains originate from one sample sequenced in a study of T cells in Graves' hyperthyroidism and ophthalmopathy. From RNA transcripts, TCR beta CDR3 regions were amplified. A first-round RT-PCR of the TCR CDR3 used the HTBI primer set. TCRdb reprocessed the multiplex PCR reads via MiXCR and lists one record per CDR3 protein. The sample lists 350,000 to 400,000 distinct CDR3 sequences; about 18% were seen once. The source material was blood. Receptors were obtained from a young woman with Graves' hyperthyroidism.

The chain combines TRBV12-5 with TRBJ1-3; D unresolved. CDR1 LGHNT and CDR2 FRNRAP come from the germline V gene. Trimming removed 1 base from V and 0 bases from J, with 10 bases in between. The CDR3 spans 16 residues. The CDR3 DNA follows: TGTGCTAGTGGTTTGGAGCCCGGCAGCTCTGGAAACACCATATATTTT. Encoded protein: CASGLEPGSSGNTIYF.

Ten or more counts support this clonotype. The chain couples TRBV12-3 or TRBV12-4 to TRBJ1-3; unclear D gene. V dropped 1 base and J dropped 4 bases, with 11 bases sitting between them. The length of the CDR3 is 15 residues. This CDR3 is CASSLGSVVGNTIYF. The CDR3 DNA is TGTGCCAGCAGTTTAGGTTCTGTAGTCGGAAACACCATATATTTT.

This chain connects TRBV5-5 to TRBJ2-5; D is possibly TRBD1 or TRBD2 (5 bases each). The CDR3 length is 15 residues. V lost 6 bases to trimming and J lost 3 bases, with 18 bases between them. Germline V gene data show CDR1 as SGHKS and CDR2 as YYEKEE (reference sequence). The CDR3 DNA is TGTGCCAGCATGTCGGTCGGGGACCGGGAAGAGACCCAGTACTTC. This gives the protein CASMSVGDREETQYF.

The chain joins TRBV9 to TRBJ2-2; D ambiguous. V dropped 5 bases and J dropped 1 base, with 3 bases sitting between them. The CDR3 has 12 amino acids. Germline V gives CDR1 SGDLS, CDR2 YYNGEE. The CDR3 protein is CASSKNTGELFF. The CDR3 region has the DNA TGTGCCAGCAGTAAGAACACCGGGGAGCTGTTTTTT.

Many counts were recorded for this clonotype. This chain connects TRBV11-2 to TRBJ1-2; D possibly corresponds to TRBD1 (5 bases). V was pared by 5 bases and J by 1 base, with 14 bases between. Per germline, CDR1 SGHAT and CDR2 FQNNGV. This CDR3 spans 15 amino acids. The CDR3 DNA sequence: TGTGCCAGCAGCCCCCTCAGGGCAGTTAACTATGGCTACACCTTC. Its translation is CASSPLRAVNYGYTF.

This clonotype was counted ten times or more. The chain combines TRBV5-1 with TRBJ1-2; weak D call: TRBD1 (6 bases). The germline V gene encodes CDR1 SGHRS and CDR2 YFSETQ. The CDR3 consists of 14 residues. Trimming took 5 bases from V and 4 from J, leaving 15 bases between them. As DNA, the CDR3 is TGCGCCAGCAGTTCGACAGGTGACGGCTATGGCTACACCTTC. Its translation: CASSSTGDGYGYTF.

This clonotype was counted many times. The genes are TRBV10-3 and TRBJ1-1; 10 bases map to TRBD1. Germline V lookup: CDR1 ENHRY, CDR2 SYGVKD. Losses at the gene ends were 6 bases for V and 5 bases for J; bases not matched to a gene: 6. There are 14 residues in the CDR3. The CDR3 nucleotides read TGTGCCATCAGCCCGGGACAGGGGAGTACTGAAGCTTTCTTT. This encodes CAISPGQGSTEAFF.

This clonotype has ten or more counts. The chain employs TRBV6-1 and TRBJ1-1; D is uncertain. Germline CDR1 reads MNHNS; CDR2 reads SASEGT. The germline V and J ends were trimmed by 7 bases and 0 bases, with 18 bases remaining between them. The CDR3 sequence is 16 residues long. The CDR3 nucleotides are TGTGCCAGCACTAAAGGGTTCAAGAATATGAACACTGAAGCTTTCTTT. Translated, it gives CASTKGFKNMNTEAFF.

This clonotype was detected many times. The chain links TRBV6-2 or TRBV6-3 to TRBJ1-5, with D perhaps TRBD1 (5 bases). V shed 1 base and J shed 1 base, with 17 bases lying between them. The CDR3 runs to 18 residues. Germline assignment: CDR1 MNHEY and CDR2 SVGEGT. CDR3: CASSYWGGQGRSNQPQHF. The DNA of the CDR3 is TGTGCCAGCAGTTACTGGGGAGGGCAGGGTAGGAGCAATCAGCCCCAGCATTTT.

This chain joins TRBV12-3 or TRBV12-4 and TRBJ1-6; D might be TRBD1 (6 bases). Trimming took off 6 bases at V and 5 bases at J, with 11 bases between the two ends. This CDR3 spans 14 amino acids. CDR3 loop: CASRPTGHNSPLHF. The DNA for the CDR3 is TGTGCCAGCAGGCCGACAGGCCATAATTCACCCCTCCACTTT.

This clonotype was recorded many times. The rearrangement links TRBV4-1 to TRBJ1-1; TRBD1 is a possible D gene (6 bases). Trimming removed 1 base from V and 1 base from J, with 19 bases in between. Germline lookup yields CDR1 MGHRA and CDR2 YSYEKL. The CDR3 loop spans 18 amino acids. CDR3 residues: CASSQGSGTSRRNTEAFF. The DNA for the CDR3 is TGCGCCAGCAGCCAAGGGTCGGGGACATCGAGAAGGAACACTGAAGCTTTCTTT.

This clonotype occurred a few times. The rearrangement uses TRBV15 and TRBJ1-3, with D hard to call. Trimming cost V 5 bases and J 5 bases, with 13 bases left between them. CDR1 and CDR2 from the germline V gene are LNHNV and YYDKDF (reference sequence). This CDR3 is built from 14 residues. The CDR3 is CATSGAGDRNTIYF. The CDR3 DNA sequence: TGTGCCACCAGCGGCGCCGGTGATAGAAACACCATATATTTT.

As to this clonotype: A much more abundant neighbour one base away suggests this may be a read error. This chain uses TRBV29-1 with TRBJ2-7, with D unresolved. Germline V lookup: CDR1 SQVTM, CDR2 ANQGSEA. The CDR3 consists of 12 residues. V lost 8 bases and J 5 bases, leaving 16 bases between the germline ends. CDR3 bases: TGCAGCTCTATGAGTGGATTGGACGAGCAGTACTTC. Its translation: CSSMSGLDEQYF.

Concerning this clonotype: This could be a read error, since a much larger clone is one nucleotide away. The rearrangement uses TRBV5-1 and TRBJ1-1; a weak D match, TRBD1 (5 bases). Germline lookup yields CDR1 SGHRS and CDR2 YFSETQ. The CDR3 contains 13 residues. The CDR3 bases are TGCGCCAGCAGTTGGGACGGCTACACTGAAGCTTGCTTT. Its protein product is CASSWDGYTEACF.

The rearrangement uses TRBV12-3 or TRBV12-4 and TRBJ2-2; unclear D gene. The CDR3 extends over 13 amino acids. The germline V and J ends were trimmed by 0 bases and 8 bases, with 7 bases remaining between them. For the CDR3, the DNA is TGTGCCAGCAGTTTAGCGCAGGCAGGGGAGCTGTTTTTT. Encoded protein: CASSLAQAGELFF.

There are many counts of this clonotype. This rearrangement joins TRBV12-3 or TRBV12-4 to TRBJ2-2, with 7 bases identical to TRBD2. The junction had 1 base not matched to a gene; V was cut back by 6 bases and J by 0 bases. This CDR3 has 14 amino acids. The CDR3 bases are TGTGCCAGCAGGAGCGGGGCGAACACCGGGGAGCTGTTTTTT. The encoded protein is CASRSGANTGELFF.

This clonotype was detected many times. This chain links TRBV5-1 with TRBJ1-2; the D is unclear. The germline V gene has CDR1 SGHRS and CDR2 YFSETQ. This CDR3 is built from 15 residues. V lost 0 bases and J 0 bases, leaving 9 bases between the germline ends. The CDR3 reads CASSLDGRPNYGYTF. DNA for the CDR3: TGCGCCAGCAGCTTGGATGGCAGGCCTAACTATGGCTACACCTTC.

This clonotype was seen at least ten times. Written as DNA, the CDR3 is TGCAGCGTAGAGAGACAGGGGGCACAAGGCTACACCTTC. Residues: CSVERQGAQGYTF. V and J are TRBV29-1 and TRBJ1-2, with 10 positions matching TRBD1. V shed 6 bases, J shed 8 bases, and the junction held 9 bases outside the gene matches. The germline CDR1 and CDR2 sequences are SQVTM and ANQGSEA. The CDR3 spans 13 residues.

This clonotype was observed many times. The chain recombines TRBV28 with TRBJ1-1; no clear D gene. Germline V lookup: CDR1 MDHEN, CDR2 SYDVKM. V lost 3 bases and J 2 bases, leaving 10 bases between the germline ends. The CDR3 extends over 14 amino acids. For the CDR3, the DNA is TGTGCCAGCAGTTTTGGGATAGGTAACACTGAAGCTTTCTTT. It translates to CASSFGIGNTEAFF. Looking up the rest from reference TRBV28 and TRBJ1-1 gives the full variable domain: DVKVTQSSRYLVKRTGEKVFLECVQDMDHENMFWYRQDPGLGLRLIYFSYDVKMKEKGDIPEGYSVSREKKERFSLILESASTNQTSMYLCASSFGIGNTEAFFGQGTRLTVV.